Listed here are 6 T cell receptor beta chains from one sample, sequenced in a study of cytomegalovirus exposure and HLA in healthy donors. PCR primers comprised 60 Vbeta and 13 Jbeta primers. Only in-frame clones appear in the TCRdb table, and some are missing; sequencing was by immunoSEQ multiplex PCR. The top ten hold roughly 2% of the sample, which has around 100,000 clones, around 61% seen once. Sample: PBMCs. The origin of the receptors is a woman in her 30s in good health and CMV-seronegative.

Only one count was recorded for this clone. Other DNA sequences of this sample code for an identical CDR3. The CDR3 nucleotides read TGCGCCAGCAGCTTGGAATCCGTAAACTATGGCTACACCTTC. Protein product: CASSLESVNYGYTF. The rearrangement uses TRBV5-1 and TRBJ1-2; D gene unclear. The length of the CDR3 is 14 residues. V lost 0 bases and J lost 2, with 8 bases in between. Germline V gene lookup returns CDR1 SGHRS and CDR2 YFSETQ. Variable domain in full (rest from reference TRBV5-1 and TRBJ1-2): KAGVTQTPRYLIKTRGQQVTLSCSPISGHRSVSWYQQTPGQGLQFLFEYFSETQRNKGNFPGRFSGRQFSNSRSEMNVSTLELGDSALYLCASSLESVNYGYTFGSGTRLTVV.

The genes are TRBV5-1 and TRBJ2-2, with TRBD2 identical over 9 bases. The CDR3 is made up of 15 amino acids. Germline CDR1 is SGHRS and CDR2 is YFSETQ. V lost 2 bases and J lost 1; bases outside the gene matches: 0. The CDR3 DNA sequence: TGCGCCAGCAGCTTTAGCGGGAGGAACACCGGGGAGCTGTTTTTT. Residues: CASSFSGRNTGELFF.

The chain carries TRBV14 and TRBJ2-1; TRBD1 matches at 8 bases. The CDR3 is 18 residues long. Germline loops: CDR1 SGHDN, CDR2 FVKESK. J lost 4 bases, V lost 5 bases, and 16 bases had no gene match. As DNA, the CDR3 is TGTGCCAGCAGCACAAGGACAGGGCTGGGTTTAAGGTACAATGAGCAGTTCTTC. Translated, it gives CASSTRTGLGLRYNEQFF. Together with reference TRBV14 and TRBJ2-1, the CDR3 gives the full variable domain: EAGVTQFPSHSVIEKGQTVTLRCDPISGHDNLYWYRRVMGKEIKFLLHFVKESKQDESGMPNNRFLAERTGGTYSTLKVQPAELEDSGVYFCASSTRTGLGLRYNEQFFGPGTRLTVL.

The chain is built from TRBV28 and TRBJ2-5; tentative D call: TRBD2 (5 bases). Germline-derived CDR1 and CDR2 are MDHEN and SYDVKM. The CDR3 extends over 13 amino acids. The V and J ends lost 1 base and 5 bases respectively, with 8 bases between them. The CDR3 reads CASSLFGGETQYF. The DNA for the CDR3 is TGTGCCAGCAGTTTATTCGGCGGGGAGACCCAGTACTTC.

The rearrangement links TRBV5-1 to TRBJ2-3, with TRBD2 matching 11 bases. Trimming cost V 6 bases and J 4 bases; bases outside gene matches: 13. Germline-derived CDR1 and CDR2 are SGHRS and YFSETQ. The CDR3 loop spans 17 amino acids. The CDR3 spells CASTSLAGAPLADTQYF. CDR3 coding DNA: TGCGCCAGCACCTCACTAGCGGGGGCCCCGTTGGCAGATACGCAGTATTTT.

This chain links TRBV14 with TRBJ2-1; 7 bases fit TRBD1. V was pared by 5 bases and J by 3 bases, with 7 bases of the junction left unmatched. The CDR3 has 15 residues. CDR1 and CDR2 (germline): SGHDN, FVKESK. This CDR3 is CASSTLGGLYNEQFF. The CDR3 region has the DNA TGTGCCAGCAGCACGCTAGGGGGCCTCTACAATGAGCAGTTCTTC. The full variable domain, its missing parts supplied by reference TRBV14 and TRBJ2-1, is EAGVTQFPSHSVIEKGQTVTLRCDPISGHDNLYWYRRVMGKEIKFLLHFVKESKQDESGMPNNRFLAERTGGTYSTLKVQPAELEDSGVYFCASSTLGGLYNEQFFGPGTRLTVL.